These 26 T cell receptor beta chains were sequenced from one sample in a study of blood T cells in healthy people across ages. With a J-beta primer mix and a sample-barcoded 5' primer, a second PCR ran about 6 to 11 cycles. TCRdb processed the 5' RACE reads anew with MiXCR; each CDR3 protein has one entry. The table has 800,000 to 950,000 distinct CDR3 sequences, around 29% seen once. The same sample was also used in a study of T cells of mothers and their children.

Sample: blood. These receptors came from a woman aged 40 to 50 in good health.

On this clonotype itself: Just one base apart from a much larger clone, this may be a read error. The chain carries TRBV10-3 and TRBJ2-4; 14 nucleotides match TRBD2. V lost 6 bases, J lost 13 bases, and 11 bases stayed unmatched. This CDR3 spans 15 amino acids. Germline lookup yields CDR1 ENHRY and CDR2 SYGVKD. As DNA, the CDR3 is TGTGCCATCAGGACTAGCGGGGGGGCCTACAATGAGCAGTACTTC. Encoded protein: CAIRTSGGAYNEQYF.

This clonotype was observed a few times. The CDR3 region is CATSDSKGATFQETQYF. The CDR3 DNA reads as TGTGCCACCAGTGATTCCAAAGGGGCTACTTTCCAAGAGACCCAGTACTTC. The chain carries TRBV24-1 and TRBJ2-5; TRBD1 might be the D (5 bases). V lost 2 bases, J lost 1 base, and 16 bases lay in between. There are 17 residues in the CDR3. Germline V CDR1 and CDR2: KGHDR, SFDVKD.

Regarding this clonotype: One junction end disagrees with the germline gene, perhaps due to a read error. The J gene is TRBJ2-3, the V gene TRBV4-3; 9 positions match TRBD2. CDR3 length equals 16 residues. The germline CDR1 and CDR2 sequences are LGHNA and YSLEER. The DNA for the CDR3 is TGCGCCGGCAGCCGAGACCGGACTAGCGTCAAAGATACGCAGTATTTT. It specifies CAGSRDRTSVKDTQYF.

This clonotype was seen only a few times. The rearrangement joins TRBV7-8 to TRBJ1-2; TRBD1 matches at 9 bases. The germline gives CDR1 SGHVS, CDR2 FQNEAQ. CDR3 size: 13 residues. V shed 5 bases, J shed 8 bases, and the junction held 6 bases outside the gene matches. CDR3 in DNA: TGTGCCAGCAGCGGGACAGGGTTAGAAGGCTACACCTTC. It specifies CASSGTGLEGYTF.

This clonotype showed up just a few times. This chain links TRBV2 with TRBJ1-2; D remains unclear. This CDR3 comprises 13 residues. Germline V gives CDR1 SNHLY, CDR2 FYNNEI. Trimming took off 2 bases at V and 8 bases at J, with 12 bases between the two ends. The CDR3 here is CASSEHRNRGYTF. The CDR3 DNA reads TGTGCCAGCAGTGAACACCGGAACCGGGGCTACACCTTC.

The chain joins TRBV20-1 to TRBJ1-6; TRBD1 is a possible D gene (6 bases). The germline gives CDR1 DFQATT, CDR2 SNEGSKA (reference sequence). The CDR3 extends over 15 amino acids. Trimming removed 0 bases at V and 3 bases at J, with 9 bases between. CDR3 protein: CSARDRGDYNSPLHF. DNA for the CDR3: TGCAGTGCTAGAGACAGGGGAGACTATAATTCACCCCTCCACTTT.

This clonotype appeared a few times. This sequence joins TRBV7-6 and TRBJ1-2, with a possible D match to TRBD1 (6 bases). The CDR3 contains 15 residues. Germline-derived CDR1 and CDR2 are SGHVS and FNYEAQ. Trimming shortened V by 4 bases and J by 6 bases, and 18 bases separated the two germline ends. CDR3 sequence: CASSSNTQGNDGYTF. CDR3 DNA: TGTGCCAGCAGCTCCAACACACAGGGTAATGATGGCTACACCTTC.

This clonotype was seen repeatedly, ten times or more. The chain has TRBV20-1 and TRBJ2-1; D might be TRBD2 (5 bases). V dropped 1 base and J dropped 6 bases, with 7 bases sitting between them. The CDR3 is 12 amino acids. Germline CDR1 reads DFQATT; CDR2 reads SNEGSKA (reference sequence). CDR3 sequence (DNA): TGCAGTGCTAGAGCAAGCGGCAATGAGCAGTTCTTC. Its protein product is CSARASGNEQFF.

The V and J genes are TRBV6-5 and TRBJ2-1; 14 bases match TRBD2. The CDR3 contains 19 residues. Germline lookup yields CDR1 MNHEY and CDR2 SVGAGI. Unmatched junction bases numbered 5, after V lost 1 base and J lost 0 bases. Here the CDR3 reads CASSYLTSGGGSSYNEQFF. CDR3 coding DNA: TGTGCCAGCAGTTACTTGACTAGCGGGGGGGGGAGCTCCTACAATGAGCAGTTCTTC.

This clonotype was detected many times. The gene calls are TRBV5-1 and TRBJ2-7, with TRBD1 as a possible D gene (5 bases). Germline V gene sequence: CDR1 SGHRS, CDR2 YFSETQ. The CDR3 is made up of 14 amino acids. V lost 3 bases, J lost 0 bases, and 10 bases lay in between. This chain's CDR3 is CASSSRQPSYEQYF. The CDR3 DNA reads TGCGCCAGCAGCTCCCGACAGCCCTCCTACGAGCAGTACTTC.

Remarks on this clonotype: A much larger clone differs from this one at a single base, so this may be a read error. The V and J genes are TRBV5-1 and TRBJ2-3, with 7 positions matching TRBD2. Trimming at V came to 4 bases and at J to 4 bases, leaving 12 bases not matched to a gene. CDR3 size: 16 residues. From germline, CDR1 is SGHRS and CDR2 YFSETQ. This chain's CDR3 is CASSPRVRGSADTQYF. The CDR3 coding sequence is TGCGCCAGCAGCCCCCGAGTGCGGGGGAGCGCAGATACGCAGTATTTT.

With regard to this clonotype: Mismatch with germline at one junction end may stem from a read error. The chain uses TRBV12-3 or TRBV12-4 and TRBJ2-7; D not resolved. CDR3 length equals 14 residues. CDR3 sequence reads: CASSLTFSSYERYF. The CDR3 nucleotides are TGTGCCAGCAGTTTGACTTTCAGCTCCTACGAGCGGTACTTC.

Worth noting for this clonotype: A clone one base away is much larger, so this may be a read error. The chain links TRBV21-1 to TRBJ2-1. TRBV21-1 is a pseudogene. CDR3 length: 14 amino acids. CDR3 sequence reads: CASSRGFWGYEQFF. The CDR3 coding sequence is TGTGCCAGCAGCAGAGGGTTTTGGGGTTACGAGCAGTTCTTC.

In its sample, this clonotype was seen once. This may be a read error, as it is one base from a much larger clone. V and J are TRBV30 and TRBJ2-5; 7 bases are a match to TRBD1. The CDR3 is made up of 16 amino acids. CDR1 GTSNPN and CDR2 SVGIG come from the germline V gene (reference sequence). Written as DNA, the CDR3 is TGTGCCTGGAGTGGATACCGACAGGGCCAACAAGAGACCCAGGACTTC. Translated, it gives CAWSGYRQGQQETQDF.

In its sample, this clonotype was seen a few times. V and J are TRBV28 and TRBJ2-7; D gene uncertain. The CDR3 has 15 amino acids. Germline values: CDR1 MDHEN, CDR2 SYDVKM. Trimming left V 6 bases short and J 2 bases short, with 17 bases between. In DNA, the CDR3 is TGTGCCAGCAGCCTCGGTGGCAGAGGAGCCTACGAGCAGTACTTC. Translated, it gives CASSLGGRGAYEQYF.

For this clonotype: This may stem from a read error, because a much larger clone lies one nucleotide away. The rearrangement links TRBV5-1 to TRBJ2-7, with unresolved D. The CDR3 covers 14 residues. CDR1 is SGHRS, CDR2 YFSETQ, per germline. The CDR3 DNA is TGCGCCAGCAACTTGCGTCCCCTGGAGAACGAGCAGTACTTC. As protein: CASNLRPLENEQYF. Together with reference TRBV5-1 and TRBJ2-7, the CDR3 gives the full variable domain: KAGVTQTPRYLIKTRGQQVTLSCSPISGHRSVSWYQQTPGQGLQFLFEYFSETQRNKGNFPGRFSGRQFSNSRSEMNVSTLELGDSALYLCASNLRPLENEQYFGPGTRLTVT.

The chain has TRBV5-1 and TRBJ2-2; maybe TRBD2 (6 bases). The CDR3 is 15 amino acids. The V end lost 0 bases, the J end lost 5 bases, and 11 bases lay between the germline ends. Looked up from germline, CDR1 is SGHRS and CDR2 is YFSETQ. CDR3 in amino acids: CASSLVGGVTGELFF. In DNA form, the CDR3 reads TGCGCCAGCAGCTTGGTTGGAGGGGTAACCGGGGAGCTGTTTTTT.

The chain uses TRBV7-3 and TRBJ2-2, with unresolved D. Trimming removed 5 bases from V and 0 bases from J, with 7 bases in between. Germline V gives CDR1 SGHTA, CDR2 FQGTGA. This CDR3 has 14 residues. The CDR3 sequence is CASSDGPNTGELFF. The CDR3 DNA reads TGTGCCAGCAGCGACGGCCCGAACACCGGGGAGCTGTTTTTT.

This clonotype showed up just a few times. The chain links TRBV7-8 to TRBJ1-5, with D perhaps matching TRBD1 (5 bases). CDR3 length equals 15 residues. V was cut by 4 bases and J by 4 bases, with 14 bases left in between. Germline V gives CDR1 SGHVS, CDR2 FQNEAQ. The CDR3 sequence: CASSSALRVNQPQHF. For the CDR3, the DNA is TGTGCCAGCAGCTCGGCCCTCAGGGTGAATCAGCCCCAGCATTTT.

V gene TRBV25-1 combines with J gene TRBJ1-6; D not certain. In germline, CDR1 is MGHDK, CDR2 SYGVNS. The ends were cut back, 2 bases at V and 9 bases at J, with 11 bases in the middle. CDR3 length equals 14 residues. CDR3 bases: TGTGCCAGCAGTGAAGGCTTTCCGGCTTCACCCCTCCACTTT. It yields the protein CASSEGFPASPLHF.

This chain joins TRBV10-3 and TRBJ2-3; perhaps TRBD2 as D (5 bases). Germline CDR1 reads ENHRY; CDR2 reads SYGVKD. The CDR3 spans 12 residues. V shed 8 bases and J shed 4 bases, with 10 bases lying between them. In nucleotides, the CDR3 is TGTGCCATCGCGGCGGGCTCAGATACGCAGTATTTT. Amino acids: CAIAAGSDTQYF.

The chain links TRBV4-1 to TRBJ2-1, with D tentatively TRBD1 or TRBD2 (5 bases each). V was clipped by 3 bases and J by 5 bases, with 23 bases between them. This CDR3 region has 18 residues. Germline CDR1 is MGHRA and CDR2 is YSYEKL. The CDR3: CASSQERGTHQWDNEQFF. The CDR3, as DNA: TGCGCCAGCAGCCAGGAAAGAGGGACCCATCAGTGGGACAATGAGCAGTTCTTC.

V gene TRBV28 combines with J gene TRBJ1-5; tentative D call: TRBD1 (6 bases). The CDR3 sequence is 13 residues long. V lost 8 bases, J lost 6 bases, and 14 bases lay in between. CDR1 and CDR2 (germline): MDHEN, SYDVKM. The CDR3 DNA sequence: TGTGCCAGCTTATCTCGAGGGGGTCAGCCCCAGCATTTT. Amino acids: CASLSRGGQPQHF.

The sample holds a few counts of this clonotype. This chain connects TRBV7-2 to TRBJ2-5, with 12 bases fitting TRBD2. Germline V lookup: CDR1 SGHTA, CDR2 FQGNSA. The CDR3 extends over 17 amino acids. V lost 3 bases to trimming and J lost 2 bases; unmatched junction nucleotides: 7. CDR3 residues: CASSFSSGGAGQETQYF. The CDR3 nucleotides read TGTGCCAGCAGCTTTTCTAGCGGGGGGGCGGGGCAAGAGACCCAGTACTTC. The whole variable domain, filled in from reference TRBV7-2 and TRBJ2-5, reads GAGVSQSPSNKVTEKGKDVELRCDPISGHTALYWYRQSLGQGLEFLIYFQGNSAPDKSGLPSDRFSAERTGGSVSTLTIQRTQQEDSAVYLCASSFSSGGAGQETQYFGPGTRLLVL.

This clonotype has more than one count but fewer than ten. The chain employs TRBV7-3 and TRBJ1-1; the D gene is possibly TRBD1 (5 bases). Germline loops: CDR1 SGHTA, CDR2 FQGTGA. The length of the CDR3 is 13 residues. Trimming cost V 7 bases and J 0 bases, with 9 bases left between them. CDR3 protein: CASKEGMNTEAFF. The CDR3 DNA follows: TGTGCCAGCAAGGAGGGGATGAACACTGAAGCTTTCTTT.

This clonotype was picked up many times. The chain couples TRBV6-1 to TRBJ2-1; a weak D match, TRBD1 (5 bases). This CDR3 is 15 amino acids long. Germline V gene data show CDR1 as MNHNS and CDR2 as SASEGT. V shed 1 base and J shed 9 bases, with 16 bases lying between them. The CDR3 loop reads CASSEGTAIQGEQFF. For the CDR3, the DNA is TGTGCCAGCAGTGAAGGCACAGCCATCCAGGGTGAGCAGTTCTTC.